The 27 T cell receptor beta chains in this list originate from one sample, sequenced in a study of blood T cell repertoires in COVID-19. TCRdb's copy holds only in-frame clones and misses some; the assay was immunoSEQ multiplex PCR. The sample records approximately 270,000 clones, 80% to 90% being singletons. What was sequenced was PBMCs or T cells enriched from blood (not recorded which). These receptors were collected from a woman aged 25 to 39 with acute COVID-19.

The rearrangement joins TRBV30 to TRBJ1-5; TRBD1 aligns across 8 bases. There are 13 residues in the CDR3. J gave up 5 bases and V 5 bases, and 5 bases lay outside the gene matches. Germline V gives CDR1 GTSNPN, CDR2 SVGIG (reference sequence). CDR3 in amino acids: CAWGGQEDQPQHF. The DNA for the CDR3 is TGTGCCTGGGGGGGACAGGAGGATCAGCCCCAGCATTTT.

The rearrangement joins TRBV14 to TRBJ2-7, with D tentatively TRBD1 (5 bases). The length of the CDR3 is 13 residues. Germline CDR1 reads SGHDN; CDR2 reads FVKESK. The V and J ends lost 4 bases and 3 bases respectively, with 10 bases between them. This CDR3 is CASSRTTGYEQYF. The CDR3 nucleotides read TGTGCCAGCAGCCGAACAACAGGCTACGAGCAGTACTTC.

This clone was observed a handful of times. CDR3 bases: TGTGCCAGCAGTTTAGGAGGGATTGAAGCTTTCTTT. This translates into CASSLGGIEAFF. V gene TRBV28 combines with J gene TRBJ1-1; D gene ambiguous. V lost 2 bases to trimming and J lost 7 bases, with 8 bases between them. The CDR3 contains 12 residues. Germline values: CDR1 MDHEN, CDR2 SYDVKM. The full variable domain, in which reference TRBV28 and TRBJ1-1 provide the parts outside the CDR3, is DVKVTQSSRYLVKRTGEKVFLECVQDMDHENMFWYRQDPGLGLRLIYFSYDVKMKEKGDIPEGYSVSREKKERFSLILESASTNQTSMYLCASSLGGIEAFFGQGTRLTVV.

The chain uses TRBV19 and TRBJ2-7; 10 bases align to TRBD1. V shed 6 bases, J shed 4 bases, and the junction held 12 bases outside the gene matches. Germline CDR1 and CDR2: LNHDA and SQIVND (reference sequence). The CDR3 spans 16 residues. The CDR3 bases are TGTGCCAGTAGCCTAATTTCCGGGACAGGGGAGTACGAGCAGTACTTC. Translating gives CASSLISGTGEYEQYF. Full variable domain (remainder filled in from reference TRBV19 and TRBJ2-7): DGGITQSPKYLFRKEGQNVTLSCEQNLNHDAMYWYRQDPGQGLRLIYYSQIVNDFQKGDIAEGYSVSREKKESFPLTVTSAQKNPTAFYLCASSLISGTGEYEQYFGPGTRLTVT.

This sequence joins TRBV6-2 or TRBV6-3 and TRBJ2-7; 7 bases match TRBD1. Germline V gives CDR1 MNHEY, CDR2 SVGEGT. V was clipped by 5 bases and J by 2 bases; unmatched bases: 6. The CDR3 length is 14 residues. The CDR3 is CASSPQGVPYEQYF. In DNA, the CDR3 is TGTGCCAGCAGTCCCCAGGGGGTCCCCTACGAGCAGTACTTC.

This rearrangement joins TRBV4-1 to TRBJ2-4, with TRBD1 matching 7 bases. J was trimmed by 0 bases and V by 0 bases; bases with no gene match: 5. This CDR3 contains 17 residues. The V gene's germline CDR1 is MGHRA and CDR2 YSYEKL. DNA of the CDR3: TGCGCCAGCAGCCAAGATCGGTCAGGGGGAGCCAAAAACATTCAGTACTTC. It is translated as CASSQDRSGGAKNIQYF.

The rearrangement links TRBV7-9 to TRBJ1-2; 10 bases line up with TRBD1. Germline V lookup: CDR1 SEHNR, CDR2 FQNEAQ (reference sequence). V was pared by 6 bases and J by 5 bases, with 15 bases of the junction left unmatched. This CDR3 is 17 amino acids long. The CDR3 coding sequence is TGTGCCAGCAGGTCAGGGGTTCTGGACAGGGGGGATTATGGCTACACCTTC. Translation: CASRSGVLDRGDYGYTF.

V usage is TRBV3-1 (or the pseudogene TRBV3-2) and J usage is TRBJ2-3; TRBD2 matches at 12 bases. V lost 5 bases to trimming and J lost 2 bases; unmatched junction nucleotides: 8. Germline CDR1 and CDR2: LGHDT and YNNKEL (reference sequence). The CDR3 runs to 17 residues. CDR3 DNA: TGTGCCAGCAGCGACGGACTAGCGGGGATCAACACAGATACGCAGTATTTT. Protein sequence: CASSDGLAGINTDTQYF.

The chain has TRBV27 and TRBJ2-7, with D perhaps TRBD1 (5 bases). This CDR3 is built from 13 residues. V gave up 5 bases and J gave up 2 bases, with 10 bases separating them. CDR1 MNHEY and CDR2 SMNVEV come from the germline V gene (reference sequence). DNA of the CDR3: TGTGCCAGCAGTCTGACAGCGACCTACGAGCAGTACTTC. Its translation: CASSLTATYEQYF.

There are many counts of this clone. The V gene is TRBV25-1, the J gene TRBJ2-5; weak D call: TRBD2 (7 bases). Germline-derived CDR1 and CDR2 are MGHDK and SYGVNS. V shed 2 bases and J shed 4 bases, with 11 bases lying between them. CDR3 length: 14 amino acids. The CDR3 nucleotides are TGTGCCAGCAGTGAACGCGGGGGCGCAGAGACCCAGTACTTC. This translates into CASSERGGAETQYF.

V and J are TRBV7-9 and TRBJ2-1; D not certain. This CDR3 comprises 15 residues. V was trimmed by 2 bases and J by 5 bases, leaving 13 bases between them. CDR1 SEHNR and CDR2 FQNEAQ come from the germline V gene (reference sequence). DNA of the CDR3: TGTGCCAGCAGCTTAACAGTTAATTCGAACAATGAGCAGTTCTTC. Encoded protein: CASSLTVNSNNEQFF.

V is TRBV12-3 or TRBV12-4 and J is TRBJ1-5, with unresolved D. This CDR3 spans 13 amino acids. Trimming shortened V by 5 bases and J by 2 bases, and 7 bases separated the two germline ends. The CDR3 region has the DNA TGTGCCAGCAGTCGATCGGGCAATCAGCCCCAGCATTTT. Its translation is CASSRSGNQPQHF.

The rearrangement joins TRBV6-5 to TRBJ1-5; a possible D gene is TRBD1 (6 bases). Germline V gene sequence: CDR1 MNHEY, CDR2 SVGAGI. V lost 7 bases to trimming and J lost 3 bases, with 13 bases between them. This CDR3 has 14 amino acids. The CDR3 sequence: CASTIQGPNQPQHF. The CDR3 DNA follows: TGTGCCAGCACTATACAGGGCCCCAATCAGCCCCAGCATTTT.

The gene calls are TRBV19 and TRBJ1-2; perhaps TRBD1 as D (6 bases). The CDR3 spans 13 residues. The ends were cut back, 4 bases at V and 8 bases at J, with 14 bases in the middle. CDR1 and CDR2 from the germline V gene are LNHDA and SQIVND (reference sequence). CDR3 residues: CASSRDNPPGYTF. DNA for the CDR3: TGTGCCAGTAGTAGGGACAACCCGCCGGGCTACACCTTC.

V gene TRBV5-4 combines with J gene TRBJ1-2, with D possibly being TRBD1 (6 bases). The germline CDR1 and CDR2 sequences are SGHNT and YYREEE (reference sequence). V dropped 1 base and J dropped 8 bases, with 18 bases sitting between them. This CDR3 is built from 15 residues. The CDR3 reads CASSLLGGDQLGYTF. The CDR3 region has the DNA TGTGCCAGCAGCTTGTTAGGGGGGGACCAGTTAGGCTACACCTTC.

CDR3 in amino acids: CASSPQTGGQVEKLFF. The CDR3 DNA reads TGTGCCAGCAGTCCACAGACAGGGGGCCAAGTTGAAAAACTGTTTTTT. The chain joins TRBV27 to TRBJ1-4; 10 bases are a match to TRBD1. Germline V gene sequence: CDR1 MNHEY, CDR2 SMNVEV (reference sequence). CDR3 length equals 16 residues. V dropped 5 bases and J dropped 7; count of bases not matched to a gene: 10.

The chain employs TRBV18 and TRBJ2-2; 10 bases align to TRBD1. The CDR3 is 19 residues long. The V gene end was trimmed by 0 bases and the J gene end by 1 base; junction bases not matched to a gene: 8. CDR1 and CDR2 (germline): KGHSH, LQKENI. Written as DNA, the CDR3 is TGTGCCAGCTCACCACCATGGACAGGGGGTCTCTTGAACACCGGGGAGCTGTTTTTT. Translated, it gives CASSPPWTGGLLNTGELFF. The variable domain in full, completed from reference TRBV18 and TRBJ2-2, reads NAGVMQNPRHLVRRRGQEARLRCSPMKGHSHVYWYRQLPEEGLKFMVYLQKENIIDESGMPKERFSAEFPKEGPSILRIQQVVRGDSAAYFCASSPPWTGGLLNTGELFFGEGSRLTVL.

The chain carries TRBV4-1 and TRBJ2-1; a possible D gene is TRBD1 (6 bases). Trimming took 0 bases from V and 9 from J, leaving 12 bases between them. The CDR3 sequence is 14 residues long. Germline CDR1 and CDR2: MGHRA and YSYEKL. The CDR3 sequence is CASSQEGAGAEQFF. DNA of the CDR3: TGCGCCAGCAGCCAAGAGGGGGCAGGGGCTGAGCAGTTCTTC.

The V and J genes are TRBV7-9 and TRBJ2-3, with D uncertain. The germline V gene encodes CDR1 SEHNR and CDR2 FQNEAQ (reference sequence). This CDR3 is built from 12 residues. Trimming took 6 bases from V and 6 from J, leaving 10 bases between them. CDR3 residues: CASSFTRDTQYF. In DNA form, the CDR3 reads TGTGCCAGCAGTTTTACGAGGGATACGCAGTATTTT.

The chain has TRBV3-1 (or the pseudogene TRBV3-2) and TRBJ2-7; perhaps TRBD2 as D (5 bases). CDR1 and CDR2 from the germline V gene are LGHDT and YNNKEL (reference sequence). This CDR3 comprises 16 residues. Trimming left V 0 bases short and J 5 bases short, with 17 bases between. The CDR3 nucleotides read TGTGCCAGCAGCCAAGATCACAGCGGTGGCGGTCACGAGCAGTACTTC. Translated, it gives CASSQDHSGGGHEQYF.

This clone occurred once. This chain uses TRBV11-2 with TRBJ1-2; D remains ambiguous. The CDR3 is made up of 16 amino acids. Germline V CDR1 and CDR2: SGHAT, FQNNGV. V was clipped by 3 bases and J by 4 bases, with 18 bases between them. The CDR3 DNA sequence: TGTGCCAGCAGCTTGGCAGTATCCCCCGTGTCCTATGGCTACACCTTC. Its translation is CASSLAVSPVSYGYTF.

This rearrangement joins TRBV25-1 to TRBJ2-7; no reliable D call. CDR3 length: 11 residues. From germline, CDR1 is MGHDK and CDR2 SYGVNS. V lost 4 bases, J lost 7 bases, and 8 bases lay in between. In DNA form, the CDR3 reads TGTGCCAGCAGTGTCGTCGAGGAGCAGTACTTC. Encoded protein: CASSVVEEQYF.

A remark on this clone: This same CDR3 is encoded by further DNA sequences in the sample. V is TRBV5-1 and J is TRBJ2-7; D unresolved. With 1 base removed from V and 1 base from J, the gap between germline ends came to 6 bases. Looked up from germline, CDR1 is SGHRS and CDR2 is YFSETQ. The CDR3 length is 13 residues. The CDR3 loop is CASSLLESYEQYF. The CDR3 bases are TGCGCCAGCAGCTTGTTAGAGTCCTACGAGCAGTACTTC.

The V gene is TRBV19, the J gene TRBJ1-1, with TRBD1 as a possible D gene (6 bases). The germline V gene has CDR1 LNHDA and CDR2 SQIVND (reference sequence). The V and J ends lost 5 bases and 11 bases respectively, with 18 bases between them. The CDR3 is 13 amino acids. This CDR3 reads CASSPQGTLAAFF. Here the CDR3 DNA reads TGTGCCAGTAGTCCACAGGGCACTTTGGCCGCTTTCTTT.

The V gene is TRBV4-3, the J gene TRBJ1-3; TRBD1 is a possible D gene (5 bases). Germline values: CDR1 LGHNA, CDR2 YSLEER. V was clipped by 2 bases and J by 8 bases, with 10 bases between them. This CDR3 contains 13 residues. The CDR3 nucleotides read TGCGCCAGCAGCCAAAGTAGGGGATACACCATATATTTT. This sequence encodes CASSQSRGYTIYF.

The chain recombines TRBV6-1 with TRBJ2-3; a possible D gene is TRBD2 (5 bases). Per germline, CDR1 MNHNS and CDR2 SASEGT. The CDR3 spans 14 residues. Trimming pared 3 bases from V and 0 bases from J, leaving 7 bases between. CDR3: CASSDRTSTDTQYF. DNA of the CDR3: TGTGCCAGCAGTGACAGGACTAGCACAGATACGCAGTATTTT.

The V call is TRBV28, the J call TRBJ2-1; maybe TRBD1 (6 bases). This CDR3 contains 14 residues. The germline CDR1 and CDR2 sequences are MDHEN and SYDVKM. V lost 1 base to trimming and J lost 8 bases, with 12 bases between them. DNA of the CDR3: TGTGCCAGCAGTTTATTGGGCCAGGGGTATGAGCAGTTCTTC. This sequence encodes CASSLLGQGYEQFF.